One and the same sample provided the 27 T cell receptor beta chains below, sequenced in a study of T cells in Graves' hyperthyroidism and ophthalmopathy (dated by TCRdb to about 2019). Library method: multiplex PCR. Instrument used: Illumina HiSeq 2000. TCR beta CDR3 regions were amplified from RNA transcripts. For the first round of RT-PCR on the TCR CDR3, the HTBI primer set was used together with the Qiagen OneStep RT-PCR kit. The raw public data were reprocessed by TCRdb itself: fastp quality trimming at Q25, MiXCR clonotype calling, in-frame beta chains only. For every CDR3 protein sequence, its rows merge into one entry that carries the most common genes and DNA. The sample records nearly 750,000 distinct CDR3 sequences, over 35% of which are singletons. Around 30% of the sample is taken by the ten largest. Material: blood. The receptors derive from a woman between 35 and 50 years old with Graves' hyperthyroidism.

The table lists this clonotype with many counts. The rearrangement links TRBV12-3 or TRBV12-4 to TRBJ2-5, with TRBD1 matching over 8 bases. CDR3 length equals 17 residues. Trimming took 6 bases from V and 5 from J; bases not matched to a gene: 17. CDR3 loop: CASSRYDSMTGEETQYF. CDR3 sequence (DNA): TGTGCCAGCAGCCGCTACGATTCCATGACAGGGGAGGAGACCCAGTACTTC.

The V call is TRBV29-1, the J call TRBJ2-7, with TRBD1 identical over 7 bases. The V segment lost 4 bases and the J segment 2 bases; nucleotides outside the gene matches: 14. Germline CDR1 reads SQVTM; CDR2 reads ANQGSEA. CDR3 length: 16 residues. The CDR3, as DNA: TGCAGCGTTGCGGAACCTCGCCGGGACAGCACCTACGAGCAGTACTTC. It specifies CSVAEPRRDSTYEQYF.

The chain joins TRBV5-6 to TRBJ1-6, with TRBD1 as a possible D gene (5 bases). The CDR3 consists of 15 residues. V shed 7 bases and J shed 8 bases, with 19 bases lying between them. Germline-derived CDR1 and CDR2 are SGHDT and YYEEEE. CDR3 sequence: CASGYSWDPDSPLHF. The CDR3 region has the DNA TGTGCCAGCGGCTACAGCTGGGACCCAGATTCACCCCTCCACTTT.

This clonotype has a count of ten or more. This sequence joins TRBV10-3 and TRBJ1-1, with 7 bases identical to TRBD1. V lost 6 bases to trimming and J lost 1 base; unmatched junction nucleotides: 5. From germline, CDR1 is ENHRY and CDR2 SYGVKD. The CDR3 length is 14 residues. Written as DNA, the CDR3 is TGTGCCATCAGGATTGGGACAGAGAACACTGAAGCTTTCTTT. Its protein product is CAIRIGTENTEAFF.

This clonotype has just a few counts. The chain couples TRBV12-3 or TRBV12-4 to TRBJ1-3; a possible D gene is TRBD1 (6 bases). The CDR3 length is 15 residues. Between the trimmed V and J ends, which lost 0 bases and 4 bases, there was a span of 10 bases. The chain's CDR3 is CASSLAGGRGNTIYF. The CDR3 bases are TGTGCCAGCAGTTTAGCAGGGGGGCGGGGAAACACCATATATTTT.

This clonotype has more than one count but fewer than ten. V gene TRBV12-3 or TRBV12-4 combines with J gene TRBJ1-1, with D maybe TRBD1 (5 bases). V shed 5 bases and J shed 2 bases, with 15 bases lying between them. The CDR3 totals 15 residues. The chain's CDR3 is CASSQWGLPNTEAFF. Here the CDR3 DNA reads TGTGCCAGCAGTCAATGGGGACTGCCCAACACTGAAGCTTTCTTT.

This clonotype was counted once. The J gene is TRBJ2-1, the V gene TRBV7-2; a weak D match, TRBD2 (5 bases). V gave up 2 bases and J gave up 6 bases, with 17 bases separating them. The length of the CDR3 is 16 residues. Germline V gene lookup returns CDR1 SGHTA and CDR2 FQGNSA. CDR3 DNA sequence: TGTGCCAGCAGCTTAATGGCGGGCCAAACGGGCAATGAGCAGTTCTTC. Its protein product is CASSLMAGQTGNEQFF.

In this sample, this clonotype turned up a few times. The CDR3 DNA is TGTGCCAGCAGTTACTCGCGGGGGGCGTCTGGGGCCAACGTCCTGACTTTC. This encodes CASSYSRGASGANVLTF. The V gene is TRBV6-5, the J gene TRBJ2-6; 8 nucleotides match TRBD2. Germline CDR1 is MNHEY and CDR2 is SVGAGI. The CDR3 has 17 residues. The V and J ends lost 0 bases and 1 base, in that order; junction bases with no gene match: 2.

This clonotype was seen once. V usage is TRBV13 and J usage is TRBJ1-2; D gene uncertain. Germline lookup yields CDR1 PRHDT and CDR2 FYEKMQ (reference sequence). The CDR3 runs 17 residues. The V end lost 3 bases, the J end lost 0 bases, and 17 bases lay between the germline ends. The DNA of the CDR3 is TGTGCCAGCAGCTTTTGTGGCCCGAACAGAGCTAACTATGGCTACACCTTC. It codes for CASSFCGPNRANYGYTF.

The chain uses TRBV2 and TRBJ2-2, with 8 bases matching TRBD1. Germline CDR1 reads SNHLY; CDR2 reads FYNNEI. The ends lost 7 bases at V and 6 bases at J; junction bases unmatched: 10. This CDR3 region has 15 residues. The CDR3 sequence: CASTDQGAGAGELFF. CDR3 DNA sequence: TGTGCCAGCACCGACCAGGGGGCAGGGGCCGGGGAGCTGTTTTTT.

This clonotype was detected only a few times. The gene calls are TRBV12-3 or TRBV12-4 and TRBJ1-4; D remains ambiguous. Trimming took off 5 bases at V and 7 bases at J, with 14 bases between the two ends. The CDR3 has 14 amino acids. The CDR3 coding sequence is TGTGCCAGCAGTCCTGGACCCGTCGGTGAAAAACTGTTTTTT. Translating it yields CASSPGPVGEKLFF.

V is TRBV7-2 and J is TRBJ2-7; 10 bases match TRBD1. This CDR3 spans 14 amino acids. J was trimmed by 5 bases and V by 5 bases; bases with no gene match: 6. Germline loops: CDR1 SGHTA, CDR2 FQGNSA. The CDR3 sequence: CASSRATGGHEQYF. The CDR3 bases are TGTGCCAGCAGCCGAGCGACAGGGGGCCACGAGCAGTACTTC.

Comment on this clonotype: A much more abundant neighbour one base away suggests this may be a read error. The rearrangement uses TRBV12-3 or TRBV12-4 and TRBJ2-7, with 7 bases matching TRBD1. This CDR3 region has 13 residues. V dropped 7 bases and J dropped 2; count of bases not matched to a gene: 5. CDR3 nucleotide sequence: TGTGCCAGCAAGGGGGCTGCCGCCTACGAGCAGTACTTC. Protein: CASKGAAAYEQYF.

This clonotype was picked up a small number of times. The chain carries TRBV7-9 and TRBJ1-3; perhaps TRBD1 as D (5 bases). The CDR3 totals 16 residues. The V gene's germline CDR1 is SEHNR and CDR2 FQNEAQ (reference sequence). The ends were cut back, 6 bases at V and 2 bases at J, with 17 bases in the middle. This chain's CDR3 is CASSNWVWGPGNTIYF. For the CDR3, the DNA is TGTGCCAGCAGTAACTGGGTGTGGGGCCCTGGAAACACCATATATTTT.

V is TRBV5-1 and J is TRBJ1-1; D uncertain. Germline CDR1 and CDR2: SGHRS and YFSETQ. V shed 4 bases and J shed 6 bases, with 22 bases lying between them. The CDR3 has 16 residues. CDR3: CASSPRVRESDAEAFF. The CDR3 DNA sequence: TGCGCCAGCAGCCCCCGGGTTCGGGAATCGGACGCTGAAGCTTTCTTT.

The chain is built from TRBV7-2 and TRBJ1-3, with D possibly matching TRBD1 (5 bases). V was cut by 6 bases and J by 4 bases, with 22 bases left in between. CDR1 SGHTA and CDR2 FQGNSA come from the germline V gene. This CDR3 region has 17 residues. The CDR3 DNA is TGTGCCAGCAGACCCCTGGGGGAGGGCCGGCGGGGAAACACCATATATTTT. Encoded protein: CASRPLGEGRRGNTIYF.

This clonotype was found many times. The genes are TRBV6-5 and TRBJ1-5; D gene unclear. This CDR3 comprises 15 residues. Germline V gene data show CDR1 as MNHEY and CDR2 as SVGAGI. The V and J ends lost 6 bases and 0 bases respectively, with 12 bases between them. CDR3 coding DNA: TGTGCCAGCAGACGGACGGAGTATAGCAATCAGCCCCAGCATTTT. Amino acids: CASRRTEYSNQPQHF.

This clonotype was recorded many times. CDR3: CAIKAGFEAFF. The CDR3 DNA sequence: TGTGCCATCAAGGCCGGGTTTGAAGCTTTCTTT. The rearrangement links TRBV10-3 to TRBJ1-1; D gene unclear. The CDR3 extends over 11 amino acids. With 7 bases removed from V and 7 bases from J, the gap between germline ends came to 10 bases. Germline V lookup: CDR1 ENHRY, CDR2 SYGVKD.

This clonotype was detected ten times or more. The CDR3 nucleotides are TGTGCCAGTAGTACTCCGGGACAGCTCTATGGCTACACCTTC. Translated, it gives CASSTPGQLYGYTF. The V and J genes are TRBV19 and TRBJ1-2; 7 bases are a match to TRBD1. CDR3 size: 14 residues. Germline V gene sequence: CDR1 LNHDA, CDR2 SQIVND (reference sequence). With V trimmed by 4 bases and J by 4 bases, 6 bases remained unmatched.

The sample holds many counts of this clonotype. The J gene is TRBJ2-7, the V gene TRBV7-9, with 8 positions matching TRBD1. Germline CDR1 SEHNR, CDR2 FQNEAQ (reference sequence). The V segment lost 2 bases and the J segment 3 bases; nucleotides outside the gene matches: 9. The CDR3 runs to 16 residues. The CDR3 region has the DNA TGTGCCAGCAGCTTACCGCGAGGACAGGGACGCTACGAGCAGTACTTC. Translating gives CASSLPRGQGRYEQYF.

This clonotype came up many times. V is TRBV7-2 and J is TRBJ2-2; the D is unclear. V was trimmed by 1 base and J by 1 base, leaving 7 bases between them. The CDR3 totals 15 residues. Germline CDR1 SGHTA, CDR2 FQGNSA. CDR3 region: CASSLVRLNTGELFF. CDR3 DNA sequence: TGTGCCAGCAGCTTAGTGAGGCTGAACACCGGGGAGCTGTTTTTT.

Details on this clonotype: Since a much larger clone is just one base distant, this may be a read error. The V call is TRBV19, the J call TRBJ1-1; D is perhaps TRBD1 (5 bases). V was pared by 3 bases and J by 1 base, with 12 bases between. The CDR3 is 15 residues long. Germline CDR1 and CDR2: LNHDA and SQIVND (reference sequence). The CDR3 sequence is CASSILGRWNTEAFF. The CDR3 coding sequence is TGTGCCAGTAGTATCTTGGGACGGTGGAACACTGAAGCTTTCTTT.

This chain connects TRBV10-3 to TRBJ1-5; D uncertain. Deletions cut 0 bases from V and 0 bases from J, with 15 bases between. Germline lookup yields CDR1 ENHRY and CDR2 SYGVKD. The CDR3 length is 18 residues. The CDR3 DNA reads TGTGCCATCAGTGAGTCCTTGGGAGCCTCAGATAGCAATCAGCCCCAGCATTTT. It encodes CAISESLGASDSNQPQHF.

J is TRBJ2-5 and V is TRBV7-9; 9 nucleotides align to TRBD1. The CDR3 runs 15 residues. V dropped 3 bases and J dropped 5; count of bases not matched to a gene: 7. CDR1 is SEHNR and CDR2 is FQNEAQ in the germline V gene (reference sequence). CDR3 bases: TGTGCCAGCAGCTTCGGGACAGGGTTATGGGAGACCCAGTACTTC. This codes for CASSFGTGLWETQYF.

This clonotype has just a few counts. The rearrangement links TRBV19 to TRBJ1-5, with D unresolved. Trimming cost V 7 bases and J 5 bases, with 21 bases left between them. Germline V lookup: CDR1 LNHDA, CDR2 SQIVND (reference sequence). The length of the CDR3 is 16 residues. The CDR3 DNA sequence: TGTGCCAGTACCTCTAATATCATCAGTGAGCATCAGCCCCAGCATTTT. This encodes CASTSNIISEHQPQHF.

This clonotype was picked up a small number of times. The gene calls are TRBV15 and TRBJ1-5; possibly TRBD1 for D (6 bases). The CDR3 contains 15 residues. Trimming took off 5 bases at V and 7 bases at J, with 18 bases between the two ends. Per the germline V gene, CDR1 is LNHNV and CDR2 is YYDKDF (reference sequence). The CDR3 sequence: CATSPGGAGVQPQHF. The CDR3 region has the DNA TGTGCCACCAGCCCGGGGGGGGCCGGGGTCCAGCCCCAGCATTTT.

This clonotype was found many times. J is TRBJ2-7 and V is TRBV2, with D perhaps matching TRBD1 or TRBD2 (5 bases each). The V end lost 4 bases, the J end lost 2 bases, and 9 bases lay between the germline ends. The CDR3 consists of 13 residues. The V gene's germline CDR1 is SNHLY and CDR2 FYNNEI. CDR3 nucleotide sequence: TGTGCCAGCAGTGGGGACCCAGCCTACGAGCAGTACTTC. It specifies CASSGDPAYEQYF.